The entry that follows covers one TCR beta chain sequence. What it recognizes is unknown. The germline V gene has CDR1 SEHNR and CDR2 FQNEAQ (reference sequence). The CDR3 is 15 amino acids. The ends were cut back, 6 bases at V and 6 bases at J, with 20 bases in the middle. It was by quantitative 5'-RACE with molecular barcodes that TCR beta libraries were made. From the 5' RACE reads, TCRdb called clonotypes with MiXCR, one entry per CDR3 protein. Seen here are around 150,000 distinct CDR3 sequences, approximately 16% observed once, and the top ten hold over 7.5%. These data are taken from a study of CD8 T cells in ankylosing spondylitis. General study findings and limits: Reportedly, matched ankylosing spondylitis synovial fluid was significantly enriched for disease-linked clones. There were earlier reports of some motif variants in reactive arthritis synovial fluid and blood. Seemingly characteristic of ankylosing spondylitis blood was a TCR beta motif consisting of about 8 highly homologous variants.

The sequenced material came from blood, either unsorted or a sorted T cell fraction (not recorded which). This sequence originates from a male donor with ankylosing spondylitis or in good health (not recorded which). The chain recombines TRBV7-9 with TRBJ2-5, with D perhaps TRBD2 (7 bases). This chain's CDR3 is CASSETGAGVQTQYF. The CDR3 DNA reads as TGTGCCAGCAGTGAAACGGGGGCGGGAGTACAGACCCAGTACTTC.